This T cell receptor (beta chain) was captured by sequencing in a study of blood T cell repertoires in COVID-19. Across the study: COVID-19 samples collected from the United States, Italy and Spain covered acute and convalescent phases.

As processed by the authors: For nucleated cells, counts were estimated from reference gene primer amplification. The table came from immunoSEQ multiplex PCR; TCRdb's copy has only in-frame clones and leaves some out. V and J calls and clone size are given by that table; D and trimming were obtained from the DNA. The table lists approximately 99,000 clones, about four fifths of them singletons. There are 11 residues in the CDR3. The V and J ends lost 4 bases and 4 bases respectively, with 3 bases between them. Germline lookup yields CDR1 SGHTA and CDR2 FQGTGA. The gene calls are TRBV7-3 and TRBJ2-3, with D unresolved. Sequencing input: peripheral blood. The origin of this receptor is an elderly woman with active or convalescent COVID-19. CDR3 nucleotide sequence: TGTGCCAGCAGCTCATCAGATACGCAGTATTTT. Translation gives CASSSSDTQYF.